The present TCR beta chain was sequenced within a study of response to subunit inactivated influenza vaccine. This clonotype was seen a handful of times. TCRdb re-derived calls from the RT-PCR reads in MiXCR, one entry per CDR3 protein. The table lists under 550,000 distinct CDR3 sequences, 6.5% to 8% of them singletons. Deletions cut 5 bases from V and 0 bases from J, with 11 bases between. The V gene's germline CDR1 is SGHAT and CDR2 FQNNGV. The CDR3 runs to 15 residues. The sample was PBMCs from blood, taken approximately 25 months after vaccination. This clonotype was sampled from a man between 45 and 75 years old who received an inactivated influenza vaccine. V gene TRBV11-2 combines with J gene TRBJ2-1; D gene unclear. Here the CDR3 DNA reads TGTGCCAGCAGCCCCCACGGGTTCTCCTACAATGAGCAGTTCTTC. It codes for CASSPHGFSYNEQFF.